One and the same sample provided the 11 T cell receptor beta chains below, sequenced in a study of cytomegalovirus exposure and HLA in healthy donors. Both 60 Vbeta primers and 13 Jbeta primers went into the PCR. The assay was immunoSEQ multiplex PCR, and TCRdb's table has in-frame clones only and misses some. The sample contains about 140,000 clones, around 78% of which appear only once. The source material was PBMCs. The receptors derive from a woman aged 40 to 55 in good health and CMV-seropositive.

The chain recombines TRBV11-2 with TRBJ2-7; 7 bases match TRBD2. V dropped 2 bases and J dropped 4; count of bases not matched to a gene: 8. CDR1 and CDR2 from the germline V gene are SGHAT and FQNNGV. This CDR3 has 15 amino acids. DNA for the CDR3: TGTGCCAGCAGCTTACCGGGACTAATGTCTTACGAGCAGTACTTC. Translated, it gives CASSLPGLMSYEQYF.

The chain links TRBV2 to TRBJ1-1, with D hard to call. Per germline, CDR1 SNHLY and CDR2 FYNNEI. V lost 5 bases, J lost 5 bases, and 15 bases lay in between. The CDR3 contains 14 residues. The CDR3 region is CASSSTLTGTEAFF. CDR3 DNA: TGTGCCAGCAGTAGCACACTTACGGGGACTGAAGCTTTCTTT.

There are a few counts of this clone. CDR3 in amino acids: CASSSLADSSYEQYF. The CDR3 region has the DNA TGTGCCAGCAGTTCCCTAGCGGACAGCTCCTACGAGCAGTACTTC. The J gene is TRBJ2-7, the V gene TRBV27; weak D call: TRBD2 (7 bases). CDR1 MNHEY and CDR2 SMNVEV come from the germline V gene (reference sequence). The CDR3 is 15 amino acids. Between the trimmed V and J ends, which lost 4 bases and 0 bases, there was a span of 13 bases.

The table lists this clone with a count of one. This chain links TRBV7-2 with TRBJ2-3; no reliable D call. The CDR3 runs to 16 residues. Trimming took off 5 bases at V and 0 bases at J, with 15 bases between the two ends. Germline V gene lookup returns CDR1 SGHTA and CDR2 FQGNSA. The CDR3 reads CASSLSSEPSTDTQYF. DNA for the CDR3: TGTGCCAGCAGCCTTAGTTCTGAACCGAGCACAGATACGCAGTATTTT.

This rearrangement joins TRBV27 to TRBJ2-3; 7 bases match TRBD2. Germline-derived CDR1 and CDR2 are MNHEY and SMNVEV (reference sequence). Losses at the gene ends were 3 bases for V and 1 base for J; bases not matched to a gene: 4. The CDR3 has 15 residues. The CDR3 sequence is CASSFRLAGTDTQYF. CDR3 DNA: TGTGCCAGCAGTTTTAGGCTAGCGGGCACAGATACGCAGTATTTT.

The V call is TRBV9, the J call TRBJ1-4; D might be TRBD1 (5 bases). Trimming cost V 0 bases and J 7 bases, with 13 bases left between them. In germline, CDR1 is SGDLS, CDR2 YYNGEE. The CDR3 covers 15 residues. CDR3 in DNA: TGTGCCAGCAGCGTAGTAGGAGGGGCCGGTGAAAAACTGTTTTTT. Its translation: CASSVVGGAGEKLFF.

This chain joins TRBV6-5 and TRBJ2-2; tentatively, D is TRBD2 (6 bases). Trimming pared 7 bases from V and 5 bases from J, leaving 14 bases between. CDR3 length: 14 amino acids. The V gene's germline CDR1 is MNHEY and CDR2 SVGAGI. The CDR3 sequence is CASIKTRRTGELFF. In nucleotides, the CDR3 is TGTGCCAGCATTAAGACTAGGCGGACCGGGGAGCTGTTTTTT.

This chain uses TRBV11-3 with TRBJ2-6; 7 nucleotides match TRBD1. CDR3 length equals 15 residues. V lost 5 bases and J lost 2; bases outside the gene matches: 3. In germline, CDR1 is SGHNT, CDR2 YENEEA. DNA of the CDR3: TGTGCCAGCAGCAATCAGGGGGCTGGGGCCAACGTCCTGACTTTC. The encoded protein is CASSNQGAGANVLTF.

The rearrangement links TRBV5-1 to TRBJ2-7, with TRBD2 matching over 7 bases. The CDR3 length is 13 residues. Germline CDR1 and CDR2: SGHRS and YFSETQ. Losses at the gene ends were 4 bases for V and 3 bases for J; bases not matched to a gene: 4. CDR3 amino acids: CASSASGIYEQYF. The DNA for the CDR3 is TGCGCCAGCAGCGCTAGCGGAATCTACGAGCAGTACTTC.

The rearrangement uses TRBV27 and TRBJ2-1, with TRBD2 identical over 8 bases. CDR3 length equals 16 residues. In germline, CDR1 is MNHEY, CDR2 SMNVEV (reference sequence). V lost 8 bases and J lost 4; bases outside the gene matches: 13. The CDR3 spells CASRGGASGYYNEQFF. CDR3 nucleotide sequence: TGTGCCAGCCGGGGGGGGGCGTCAGGCTATTACAATGAGCAGTTCTTC.

The CDR3 reads CASSLSRQTGELFF. CDR3 DNA: TGCGCCAGCAGCTTGAGCAGGCAAACCGGGGAGCTGTTTTTT. V gene TRBV5-1 combines with J gene TRBJ2-2, with D hard to call. Germline-derived CDR1 and CDR2 are SGHRS and YFSETQ. CDR3 length: 14 residues. Trimming cost V 1 base and J 5 bases, with 9 bases left between them.